A single sample is the source of the 13 T cell receptor beta chains below, sequenced in a study of shared clonotypes between healthy human individuals. Generated by immunoSEQ multiplex PCR, the TCRdb table keeps only in-frame clones and is missing some. The profile shows about 960,000 clones, approximately 80% of them singletons. Sequencing was performed on memory CD4+ T cells sorted from blood. As for subset: CD45RA-negative fraction. Source of these receptors: a man aged 18 to 29 in good health.

This chain uses TRBV28 with TRBJ1-2, with a tentative D call TRBD1 (5 bases). The CDR3 has 15 amino acids. The V gene's germline CDR1 is MDHEN and CDR2 SYDVKM. V was pared by 4 bases and J by 7 bases, with 19 bases between. The CDR3 DNA reads TGTGCCAGCAGTTCAAGTTATACGGGGCTGGGTGGCTACACCTTC. Amino acid sequence: CASSSSYTGLGGYTF.

CDR3 sequence reads: CASSAGLSHLYEQYF. The CDR3 DNA sequence: TGTGCCAGCAGCGCTGGACTTTCCCACTTATACGAGCAGTACTTC. The chain is built from TRBV9 and TRBJ2-7; a weak D match, TRBD2 (5 bases). Trimming shortened V by 3 bases and J by 4 bases, and 17 bases separated the two germline ends. Germline assignment: CDR1 SGDLS and CDR2 YYNGEE. CDR3 length: 15 residues.

This rearrangement joins TRBV2 to TRBJ1-4; D is uncertain. Per the germline V gene, CDR1 is SNHLY and CDR2 is FYNNEI. V was cut by 6 bases and J by 8 bases, with 19 bases left in between. The CDR3 totals 15 residues. DNA of the CDR3: TGTGCCAGCAGGACCCTTTGGGGTGGAGGCGAAAAACTGTTTTTT. Translated, it gives CASRTLWGGGEKLFF. The whole variable domain, remainder taken from reference TRBV2 and TRBJ1-4, is EPEVTQTPSHQVTQMGQEVILRCVPISNHLYFYWYRQILGQKVEFLVSFYNNEISEKSEIFDDQFSVERPDGSNFTLKIRSTKLEDSAMYFCASRTLWGGGEKLFFGSGTQLSVL.

Points on this clone: A read error may explain this, as a much larger clone is one base away. The same CDR3 arises from other DNA sequences in this sample as well. V usage is TRBV6-5 and J usage is TRBJ2-3; tentatively, D is TRBD2 (6 bases). Trimming removed 6 bases at V and 3 bases at J, with 7 bases between. Germline CDR1 and CDR2: MNHEY and SVGAGI. The CDR3 runs to 12 residues. CDR3 DNA: TGTGCCAGCAGCCGGGGGACAGATACGCAGTATTTT. Protein sequence: CASSRGTDTQYF.

Details on this clone: Other DNA sequences within the sample encode an identical CDR3. V usage is TRBV5-4 and J usage is TRBJ2-3, with unresolved D. Trimming removed 4 bases from V and 0 bases from J, with 9 bases in between. The CDR3 extends over 14 amino acids. Germline V CDR1 and CDR2: SGHNT, YYREEE (reference sequence). CDR3 bases: TGTGCCAGCAGCCTCGGGCTCAGCACAGATACGCAGTATTTT. This translates into CASSLGLSTDTQYF. Full variable domain (outside the CDR3, taken from reference TRBV5-4 and TRBJ2-3): ETGVTQSPTHLIKTRGQQVTLRCSSQSGHNTVSWYQQALGQGPQFIFQYYREEENGRGNFPPRFSGLQFPNYSSELNVNALELDDSALYLCASSLGLSTDTQYFGPGTRLTVL.

The chain employs TRBV5-1 and TRBJ1-4; TRBD1 might be the D (6 bases). The CDR3 is made up of 15 amino acids. The germline V and J ends were trimmed by 0 bases and 5 bases, with 11 bases remaining between them. From germline, CDR1 is SGHRS and CDR2 YFSETQ. Here the CDR3 DNA reads TGCGCCAGCAGCTTGGCCAGGGGCGTAAATGAAAAACTGTTTTTT. Its protein is CASSLARGVNEKLFF. The full variable domain, in which reference TRBV5-1 and TRBJ1-4 provide the parts outside the CDR3, is KAGVTQTPRYLIKTRGQQVTLSCSPISGHRSVSWYQQTPGQGLQFLFEYFSETQRNKGNFPGRFSGRQFSNSRSEMNVSTLELGDSALYLCASSLARGVNEKLFFGSGTQLSVL.

The V gene is TRBV7-9, the J gene TRBJ2-1, with 10 bases identical to TRBD1. V gave up 2 bases and J gave up 9 bases; unmatched junction bases: 10. The CDR3 spans 16 residues. Germline V CDR1 and CDR2: SEHNR, FQNEAQ (reference sequence). The CDR3 DNA sequence: TGTGCCAGCAGCTTAATACGGACAGGGGGTATCGGTGAGCAGTTCTTC. It is translated as CASSLIRTGGIGEQFF.

The rearrangement links TRBV27 to TRBJ1-5, with TRBD1 matching 7 bases. Germline values: CDR1 MNHEY, CDR2 SMNVEV (reference sequence). Trimming at V came to 2 bases and at J to 2 bases, leaving 6 bases not matched to a gene. This CDR3 has 16 amino acids. The CDR3 DNA reads as TGTGCCAGCAGTTTAGGTACAGGGGCTGGCAATCAGCCCCAGCATTTT. Translating gives CASSLGTGAGNQPQHF.

This clone turned up a few times. The chain links TRBV4-1 to TRBJ2-5, with D unclear. The CDR3 contains 13 residues. V lost 5 bases and J 5 bases, leaving 12 bases between the germline ends. Germline loops: CDR1 MGHRA, CDR2 YSYEKL. The CDR3 is CASSIFNGETQYF. DNA for the CDR3: TGCGCCAGCAGCATTTTCAATGGGGAGACCCAGTACTTC.

This chain connects TRBV18 to TRBJ1-4; 9 bases agree with TRBD1. The CDR3 has 15 residues. Per the germline V gene, CDR1 is KGHSH and CDR2 is LQKENI. The V segment lost 6 bases and the J segment 4 bases; nucleotides outside the gene matches: 6. CDR3 nucleotides: TGTGCCAGCTCGACCCGACAGGGGGATAATGAAAAACTGTTTTTT. This translates into CASSTRQGDNEKLFF.

The table lists this clone with a few counts. Here the CDR3 DNA reads TGCGCCAGCAGCGACCGGGACAGGGCCGTCGGGGAGCTGTTTTTT. This encodes CASSDRDRAVGELFF. The rearrangement joins TRBV5-1 to TRBJ2-2; the match to TRBD1 covers 9 bases. The J segment lost 7 bases and the V segment lost 4 bases, leaving 8 bases of the junction unmatched. CDR3 size: 15 residues. Germline CDR1 is SGHRS and CDR2 is YFSETQ.

The V call is TRBV10-3, the J call TRBJ2-5; D may be TRBD1 (6 bases). Germline CDR1 is ENHRY and CDR2 is SYGVKD. CDR3 size: 15 residues. V lost 6 bases, J lost 1 base, and 15 bases lay in between. Written as DNA, the CDR3 is TGTGCCATCAGCCGAGGCACAGGGACCCAAGAGACCCAGTACTTC. This translates into CAISRGTGTQETQYF.

This chain links TRBV6-5 with TRBJ1-2; 8 bases map to TRBD1. Trimming took 6 bases from V and 5 from J; bases not matched to a gene: 11. Germline assignment: CDR1 MNHEY and CDR2 SVGAGI. The length of the CDR3 is 15 residues. This chain's CDR3 is CASSSADRVDYGYTF. The CDR3, as DNA: TGTGCCAGCAGCTCCGCGGACAGGGTTGATTATGGCTACACCTTC.